The source of this T cell receptor beta chain is a study of blood T cell repertoires in COVID-19. On the study more broadly: Samples of COVID-19 (acute and convalescent) were obtained from the United States, Italy and Spain. The cDNA or gDNA used as material had been derived from T cells, B-cell-depleted T cells, or PBMCs.

In the study's own analysis: It was from reference gene primer amplification that nucleated cell counts were estimated. The protocol was immunoSEQ multiplex PCR, while the TCRdb copy is restricted to in-frame clones and leaves out a portion. V and J calls and clone size are as listed in that table; D and trimming were resolved from the DNA. The table has around 250,000 clones, approximately 87% seen once; the top ten hold roughly 5.8%. Germline-derived CDR1 and CDR2 are LGHDT and YNNKEL (reference sequence). This CDR3 has 15 residues. Worth noting for this clone: The germline gene is not matched at one end of the junction; a read error may be the cause.

The specimen sequenced was peripheral blood. This receptor was taken from a man aged 55 to 69 with acute or convalescent COVID-19. The J gene is TRBJ2-2, the V gene TRBV3-1 (or the pseudogene TRBV3-2); 13 bases match TRBD2. DNA of the CDR3: TGTGCCAGCAGTCAAGGACTAGCGGGAGCTGGGGAGCTGTTTTTT. It codes for CASSQGLAGAGELFF.